This is a list of T cell receptor beta chains from one sample in a study of CD8+ T cells in alopecia areata. Sequencing used immunoSEQ multiplex PCR; TCRdb keeps in-frame clones, though not all of them. The top ten clones hold more than 3.5% of a sample with fewer than 250,000 clones, about three fifths of them seen once. The material sequenced was CD4+ T cells sorted from blood, taken at week 4, from a patient treated with tofacitinib. The receptors were sampled from a human donor with alopecia areata. Both conserved end residues are trimmed from each CDR3. Size tells how often a clone was seen (once, few, many) or the class of an expanded clone, and some rows leave it out.

V: TRBV7-2; size: few; J: TRBJ2-2; CDR3: ASSLMRRGIANTGELF
V: TRBV5-1; size: -; J: TRBJ2-2; CDR3: ASSLAATGELF
V: TRBV10-3; size: -; J: TRBJ2-2; CDR3: AINLGGANTGELF
V: TRBV7-2; size: -; J: TRBJ2-7; CDR3: ASSLGVGRQPYEQY
V: TRBV11-2; size: -; J: TRBJ2-7; CDR3: ASSFGGGAEEQY
V: TRBV27; size: -; J: TRBJ2-5; CDR3: ASSLSGRGPETQY
V: TRBV11-2; size: -; J: TRBJ2-2; CDR3: ASQLDRRYTGELF
V: TRBV5-1; size: -; J: TRBJ1-2; CDR3: ASSFGQSYGYT
V: TRBV7-2; size: -; J: TRBJ1-1; CDR3: ASSVTGGVNTEAF
V: TRBV4-1; size: -; J: TRBJ2-7; CDR3: ASSFKIGQDALREQY
V: TRBV7-9; size: few; J: TRBJ1-2; CDR3: ASSLSQGHHYGYT
V: TRBV4-3; size: -; J: TRBJ2-7; CDR3: ASSQNRNLYEQY
V: TRBV29-1; size: few; J: TRBJ1-1; CDR3: RANRDMNTEAF
V: TRBV6-5; size: -; J: TRBJ1-6; CDR3: ASSYRTGNKNSPLH
V: TRBV29-1; size: -; J: TRBJ2-5; CDR3: SVDFPETQY
V: TRBV4-2; size: -; J: TRBJ1-4; CDR3: ASSQGMVVEKLF
V: TRBV11-1; size: -; J: TRBJ2-2; CDR3: ASRRDRDTGELF
V: TRBV4-1; size: few; J: TRBJ2-7; CDR3: ASSQDPGTGAYEQY
V: TRBV7-3; size: -; J: TRBJ1-2; CDR3: ASSRLQGAGGYT
V: TRBV29-1; size: -; J: TRBJ1-2; CDR3: SVVGGYGYT
V: TRBV14; size: -; J: TRBJ2-7; CDR3: ASSQAFEQY
V: TRBV5-1; size: few; J: TRBJ1-5; CDR3: ASSLAGGLNQPQH
V: TRBV15; size: -; J: TRBJ1-6; CDR3: ATSTRQYNSPLH
V: TRBV29-1; size: -; J: TRBJ2-2; CDR3: SVEKWGANTGELF
V: TRBV25-1; size: -; J: TRBJ2-2; CDR3: ASSDPAGRGTGELF
V: TRBV2; size: once; J: TRBJ1-3; CDR3: ASRRGSSGNTIY
V: TRBV6-1; size: few; J: TRBJ1-6; CDR3: ASREQGTNRYSPLH
V: TRBV30; size: -; J: TRBJ2-5; CDR3: AWNDHGQETQY
V: TRBV2; size: few; J: TRBJ2-5; CDR3: ASTSQETQY
V: TRBV9; size: -; J: TRBJ2-5; CDR3: ASSVPQGGQETQY
V: TRBV5-1; size: -; J: TRBJ1-2; CDR3: ASSFSGGSNYGYT
V: TRBV10-3; size: few; J: TRBJ2-1; CDR3: AIRVGGSSYNEQF
V: TRBV21-1; size: few; J: TRBJ1-1; CDR3: ASSKGRAF
V: TRBV30; size: -; J: TRBJ1-2; CDR3: AWSVWRSGGYT
V: TRBV20-1; size: -; J: TRBJ2-3; CDR3: SERGTDTQY
V: TRBV25-1; size: -; J: TRBJ2-5; CDR3: ASYRLADFQETQY
V: TRBV7-2; size: few; J: TRBJ1-6; CDR3: ASSLDISPLH
V: TRBV20-1; size: -; J: TRBJ1-2; CDR3: SAADSYGYT
V: TRBV7-2; size: -; J: TRBJ2-3; CDR3: ASSLRQGGTDTQY
V: TRBV29-1; size: -; J: TRBJ2-2; CDR3: SVVRGVAGELF
V: TRBV30; size: -; J: TRBJ2-1; CDR3: ACTGLNEQF
V: TRBV11-2; size: -; J: TRBJ1-4; CDR3: ASSLGTAEKLF
V: TRBV9; size: -; J: TRBJ2-7; CDR3: ASSSGSSYEQY
V: TRBV30; size: -; J: TRBJ2-6; CDR3: AWTGGPRPGANVLT
V: TRBV7-9; size: -; J: TRBJ2-7; CDR3: ASSHTGVNEQY
V: TRBV29-1; size: -; J: TRBJ2-3; CDR3: SAEENTQY
V: TRBV29-1; size: few; J: TRBJ1-2; CDR3: SVEDPGNQVGYT
V: TRBV18; size: -; J: TRBJ2-5; CDR3: ASSPGLLAEETQY
V: TRBV7-9; size: -; J: TRBJ2-5; CDR3: ASSSAGVETQY
V: TRBV7-2; size: -; J: TRBJ1-2; CDR3: ASSPTEGVGYT